A single T cell receptor beta chain is shown here with its context. Germline V gene lookup returns CDR1 SNHLY and CDR2 FYNNEI. J was trimmed by 3 bases and V by 3 bases; bases with no gene match: 2. The CDR3 loop spans 14 amino acids. The sample originates from a study of T cell changes during pregnancy in multiple sclerosis. Method: immunoSEQ multiplex PCR; TCRdb's copy keeps in-frame clones and lacks some. Of about 57,000 clones listed, more than 80% are singletons. This sequence originates from a female donor with multiple sclerosis, enrolled in a pregnancy study. The chain joins TRBV2 to TRBJ2-4, with 7 bases matching TRBD2. The sample was CD4+ T cells from peripheral blood mononuclear cells, taken before pregnancy. The CDR3 region has the DNA TGTGCCAGCAGTGAGTGGGGGGGCAAAAACATTCAGTACTTC. It yields the protein CASSEWGGKNIQYF.